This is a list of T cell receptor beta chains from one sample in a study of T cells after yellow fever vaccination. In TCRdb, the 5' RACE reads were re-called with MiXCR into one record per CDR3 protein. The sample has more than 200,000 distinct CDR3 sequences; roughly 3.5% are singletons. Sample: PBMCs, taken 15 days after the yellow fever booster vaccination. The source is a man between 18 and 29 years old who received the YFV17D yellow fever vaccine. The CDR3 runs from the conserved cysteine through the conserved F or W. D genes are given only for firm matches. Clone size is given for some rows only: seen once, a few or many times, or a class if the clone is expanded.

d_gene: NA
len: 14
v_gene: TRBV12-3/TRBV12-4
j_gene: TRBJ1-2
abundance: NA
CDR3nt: TGTGCCAGCACCGAAAAGGACAGACCCTATGGCTACACCTTC
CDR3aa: CASTEKDRPYGYTF

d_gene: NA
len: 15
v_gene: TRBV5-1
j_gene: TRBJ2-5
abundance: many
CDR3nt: TGCGCCAGCAGCCCGGAACGTCACAAAGGAGAGACCCAGTACTTC
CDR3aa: CASSPERHKGETQYF

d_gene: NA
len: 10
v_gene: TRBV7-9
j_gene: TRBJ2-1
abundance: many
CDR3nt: TGTGCCAGCAGTGGACTATTGCGGTTCTTC
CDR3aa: CASSGLLRFF

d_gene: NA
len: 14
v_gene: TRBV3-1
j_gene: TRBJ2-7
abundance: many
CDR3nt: TGTGCCAGCAGCCAGAGGGAATCACGGGGCGAGCAGTACTTC
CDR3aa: CASSQRESRGEQYF

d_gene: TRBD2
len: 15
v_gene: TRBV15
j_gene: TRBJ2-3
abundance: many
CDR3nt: TGTGCCACCAGCAGAGCTAGCGGGGGGCCAGATACGCAGTATTTT
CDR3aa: CATSRASGGPDTQYF

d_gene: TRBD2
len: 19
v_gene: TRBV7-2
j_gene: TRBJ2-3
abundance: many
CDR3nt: TGTGCCAGCAGCTTTTGGGGAGCGGGAAAATCAACTAGCACAGATACGCAGTATTTT
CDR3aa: CASSFWGAGKSTSTDTQYF

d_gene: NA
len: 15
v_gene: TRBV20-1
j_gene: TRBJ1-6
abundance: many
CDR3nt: TGCAGTGCTAGAGAGGTTTCGGCCAGCAATTCACCCCTCCACTTT
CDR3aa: CSAREVSASNSPLHF

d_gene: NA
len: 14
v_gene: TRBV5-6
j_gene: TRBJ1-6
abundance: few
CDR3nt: TGTGCCAGCAGGCCACAGGGAACGGATTCACCCCTCCACTTT
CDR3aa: CASRPQGTDSPLHF

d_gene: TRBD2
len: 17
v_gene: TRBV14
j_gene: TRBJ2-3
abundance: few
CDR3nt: TGTGCCAGCAGCGATCGACTAGCGGGGGCGTACACAGATACGCAGTATTTT
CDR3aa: CASSDRLAGAYTDTQYF

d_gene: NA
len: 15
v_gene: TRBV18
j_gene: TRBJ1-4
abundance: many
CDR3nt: TGTGCCAGCTCCTCCGTGATTGCAACTAATGAAAAACTGTTTTTT
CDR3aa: CASSSVIATNEKLFF

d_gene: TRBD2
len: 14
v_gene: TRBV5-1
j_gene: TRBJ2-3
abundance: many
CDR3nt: TGCGCCAGCAGCCCAGGGACTACCACAGATACGCAGTATTTT
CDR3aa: CASSPGTTTDTQYF

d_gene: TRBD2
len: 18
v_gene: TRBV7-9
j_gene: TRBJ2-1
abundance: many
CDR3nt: TGTGCCAGCAGCTCATTAAAACTAGCGGGGGCAACCTACAATGAGCAGTTCTTC
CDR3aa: CASSSLKLAGATYNEQFF

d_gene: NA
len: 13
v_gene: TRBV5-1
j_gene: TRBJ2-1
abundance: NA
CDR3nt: TGCGCCAGCAGCGATGCGGGGTATCATGAGCAGTTCTTC
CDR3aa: CASSDAGYHEQFF

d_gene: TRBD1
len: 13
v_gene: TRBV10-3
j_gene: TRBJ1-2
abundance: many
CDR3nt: TGTGCCAGCACGGGACAGGAAAACTATGGCTACACCTTC
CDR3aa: CASTGQENYGYTF

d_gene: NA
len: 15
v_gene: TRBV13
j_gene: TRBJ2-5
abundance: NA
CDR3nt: TGTGCCAGCAGCTTAGGGGGGGGACGACAAGAGACCCAGTACTTC
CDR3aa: CASSLGGGRQETQYF

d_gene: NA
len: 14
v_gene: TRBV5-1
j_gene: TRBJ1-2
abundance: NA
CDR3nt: TGCGCCAGCAGCCCCGGAGTTCTTGGAGGTGGCTACACCTTC
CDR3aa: CASSPGVLGGGYTF

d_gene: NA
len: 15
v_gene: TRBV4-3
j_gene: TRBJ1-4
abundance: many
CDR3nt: TGCGCCAGCAGCCAAGACATCGGACTTAATGAAAAACTGTTTTTT
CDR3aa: CASSQDIGLNEKLFF

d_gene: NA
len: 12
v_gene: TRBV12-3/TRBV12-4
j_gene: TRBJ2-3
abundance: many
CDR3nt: TGTGCCAGCAGTTTTGCAAGGACCATGCAGTATTTT
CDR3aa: CASSFARTMQYF

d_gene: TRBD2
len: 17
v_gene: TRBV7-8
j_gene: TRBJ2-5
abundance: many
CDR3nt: TGTGCCAGCAGCTTAGTTAGTAGCGGGGCGTACCAAGAGACCCAGTACTTC
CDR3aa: CASSLVSSGAYQETQYF

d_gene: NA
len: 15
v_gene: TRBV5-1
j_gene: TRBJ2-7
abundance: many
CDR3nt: TGCGCCAGCAGCCCAGGGGGGTCTTCAGTTTACGAGCAGTACTTC
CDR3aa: CASSPGGSSVYEQYF

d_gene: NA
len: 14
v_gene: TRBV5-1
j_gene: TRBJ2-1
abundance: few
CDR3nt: TGCGCCAGCAGCTTGGGGGCCCTTCTTGCTGAGCAGTTCTTC
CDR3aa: CASSLGALLAEQFF

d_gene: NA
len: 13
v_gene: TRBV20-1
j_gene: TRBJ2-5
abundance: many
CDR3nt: TGCAGTGCGTATCCAAGGGGTCAAGAGACCCAGTACTTC
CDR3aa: CSAYPRGQETQYF

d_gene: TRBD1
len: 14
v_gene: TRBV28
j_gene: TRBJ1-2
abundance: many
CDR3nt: TGTGCCAGCAGCCAGGACAGGGGCATCTTTGGCTACACCTTC
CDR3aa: CASSQDRGIFGYTF

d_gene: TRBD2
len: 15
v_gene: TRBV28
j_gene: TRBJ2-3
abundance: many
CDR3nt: TGTGCCAGCAGACCCCTAGCGGGGGTGGCAGATACGCAGTATTTT
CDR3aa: CASRPLAGVADTQYF

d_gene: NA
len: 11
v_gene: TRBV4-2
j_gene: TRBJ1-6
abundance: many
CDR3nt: TGTGCCAGCAGCCAAGATCGAGCCCTCCACTTT
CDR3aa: CASSQDRALHF

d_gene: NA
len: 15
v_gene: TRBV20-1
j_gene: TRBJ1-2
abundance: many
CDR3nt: TGCAGTGCTAGGGTTGGGCAGGGTCGACTATGGGGCTACACCTTC
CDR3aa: CSARVGQGRLWGYTF

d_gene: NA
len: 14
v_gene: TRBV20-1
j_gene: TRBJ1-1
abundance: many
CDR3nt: TGCAGTGCCCTTCCAGGAACCTTGAACACTGAAGCTTTCTTT
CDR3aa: CSALPGTLNTEAFF

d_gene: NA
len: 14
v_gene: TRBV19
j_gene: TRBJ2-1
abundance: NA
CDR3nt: TGTGCCAGTAGTATGGTGGGGGGTTACAATGAGCAGTTCTTC
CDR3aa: CASSMVGGYNEQFF

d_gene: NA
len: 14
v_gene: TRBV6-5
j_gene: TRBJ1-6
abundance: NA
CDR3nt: TGTGCCAATCTCACAGCGGGGCTCAATTCACCCCTCCACTTT
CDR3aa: CANLTAGLNSPLHF